These 12 T cell receptor beta chains were sequenced from one sample in a study of beta chain features in type 1 diabetes. Findings and limits, study-wide: Researchers report that Type 1 diabetes patients had moderately but significantly shorter TCRB CDR3s across all four CD4+ subsets.

Sequencing targeted expressed TCRB transcripts, as all isolated RNA had been reverse transcribed. TCRdb's table, derived via immunoSEQ multiplex PCR, lists solely in-frame clones and lacks some. The data hold some 350,000 clones, with 8% to 10% observed a single time. No antigen has been assigned to these receptors. Source material: central memory CD4+ T cells from blood. Every receptor here comes from a man aged 30 to 45 with type 1 diabetes.

The chain couples TRBV28 to TRBJ2-7; TRBD1 might be the D (5 bases). V gave up 3 bases and J gave up 1 base, with 25 bases separating them. The CDR3 is made up of 19 amino acids. Germline-derived CDR1 and CDR2 are MDHEN and SYDVKM. The CDR3 loop reads CASSFMAGSSVRESYEQYF. The CDR3 DNA reads as TGTGCCAGCAGTTTTATGGCAGGGTCATCAGTTAGAGAGTCCTACGAGCAGTACTTC.

The sample holds a few counts of this clone. The chain recombines TRBV6-1 with TRBJ2-5, with D possibly matching TRBD1 (6 bases). The CDR3 loop spans 13 amino acids. Germline V CDR1 and CDR2: MNHNS, SASEGT. V gave up 4 bases and J gave up 6 bases, with 12 bases separating them. The CDR3 DNA is TGTGCCAGCAGTGGGGCAGGGGAGAAGACCCAGTACTTC. Protein: CASSGAGEKTQYF.

This clone was observed a handful of times. The chain employs TRBV7-3 and TRBJ2-3, with unresolved D. V was trimmed by 7 bases and J by 0 bases, leaving 11 bases between them. Germline V gene sequence: CDR1 SGHTA, CDR2 FQGTGA. This CDR3 is 14 amino acids long. The CDR3 here is CASTPPSSTDTQYF. The CDR3 bases are TGTGCCAGCACCCCTCCCTCTAGCACAGATACGCAGTATTTT.

The chain is built from TRBV6-1 and TRBJ1-1; D is possibly TRBD1 (5 bases). The germline V gene has CDR1 MNHNS and CDR2 SASEGT. The ends were cut back, 6 bases at V and 0 bases at J, with 11 bases in the middle. CDR3 length equals 14 residues. The CDR3 DNA sequence: TGTGCCAGCAGCACTCAGGGAGTGAACACTGAAGCTTTCTTT. Translating gives CASSTQGVNTEAFF.

The rearrangement links TRBV6-5 to TRBJ1-5, with 10 bases identical to TRBD1. Germline assignment: CDR1 MNHEY and CDR2 SVGAGI. CDR3 size: 13 residues. Germline trimming cut 10 bases from V and 5 bases from J; bases unmatched to any gene: 5. The CDR3 coding sequence is TGTGCCACTGACAGGGGGCGAGATCAGCCCCAGCATTTT. This gives the protein CATDRGRDQPQHF.

The chain recombines TRBV7-2 with TRBJ1-3; D perhaps matches TRBD1 (5 bases). From germline, CDR1 is SGHTA and CDR2 FQGNSA. Trimming shortened V by 3 bases and J by 0 bases, and 15 bases separated the two germline ends. This CDR3 has 17 residues. This chain's CDR3 is CASSFYPGRSSGNTIYF. The CDR3 nucleotides are TGTGCCAGCAGCTTCTACCCGGGACGGTCCTCTGGAAACACCATATATTTT.

The chain carries TRBV6-5 and TRBJ1-1; 9 bases agree with TRBD1. V shed 5 bases, J shed 7 bases, and the junction held 5 bases outside the gene matches. The germline V gene has CDR1 MNHEY and CDR2 SVGAGI. The CDR3 is made up of 13 amino acids. The CDR3 here is CASSPTGGSEAFF. CDR3 DNA: TGTGCCAGCAGTCCAACAGGGGGCAGTGAAGCTTTCTTT.

There are many counts of this clone. The rearrangement joins TRBV29-1 to TRBJ2-7; no firm D call. This CDR3 is built from 13 residues. Germline CDR1 SQVTM, CDR2 ANQGSEA. Between the trimmed V and J ends, which lost 6 bases and 3 bases, there was a span of 15 bases. For the CDR3, the DNA is TGCAGCGTCATGAGGTTCAACAGCTACGAGCAGTACTTC. This gives the protein CSVMRFNSYEQYF.

This clone has only a few counts. This chain connects TRBV11-2 to TRBJ2-1; D gene unclear. CDR1 SGHAT and CDR2 FQNNGV come from the germline V gene. The germline V and J ends were trimmed by 1 base and 8 bases, with 9 bases remaining between them. CDR3 length: 13 residues. CDR3: CASSLVSVYEQFF. DNA for the CDR3: TGTGCCAGCAGCTTAGTTTCTGTGTATGAGCAGTTCTTC.

This clone was seen more than once but under ten times. This rearrangement joins TRBV19 to TRBJ2-3, with D tentatively TRBD2 (6 bases). The germline gives CDR1 LNHDA, CDR2 SQIVND (reference sequence). The CDR3 contains 14 residues. Trimming took off 3 bases at V and 7 bases at J, with 14 bases between the two ends. The CDR3 is CASSMSRDSNTQYF. The CDR3 DNA sequence: TGTGCCAGTAGTATGAGCCGGGACTCGAATACGCAGTATTTT. Variable domain in full (rest from reference TRBV19 and TRBJ2-3): DGGITQSPKYLFRKEGQNVTLSCEQNLNHDAMYWYRQDPGQGLRLIYYSQIVNDFQKGDIAEGYSVSREKKESFPLTVTSAQKNPTAFYLCASSMSRDSNTQYFGPGTRLTVL.

The chain's CDR3 is CASSFRGTSGTNVGYEQYF. The CDR3 DNA sequence: TGTGCCAGCAGCTTTCGAGGGACTAGCGGGACTAACGTGGGCTACGAGCAGTACTTC. The V call is TRBV7-8, the J call TRBJ2-7; 13 nucleotides match TRBD2. This CDR3 region has 19 residues. From germline, CDR1 is SGHVS and CDR2 FQNEAQ. With V trimmed by 3 bases and J by 3 bases, 14 bases remained unmatched.

The rearrangement links TRBV7-2 to TRBJ2-7, with unresolved D. The CDR3 totals 11 residues. V shed 6 bases and J shed 3 bases, with 6 bases lying between them. Per the germline V gene, CDR1 is SGHTA and CDR2 is FQGNSA. In DNA form, the CDR3 reads TGTGCCAGCAGGCTCAACTACGAGCAGTACTTC. The encoded protein is CASRLNYEQYF.